This T cell receptor (beta chain) came from a study of T cell responses to AZD1222 COVID-19 vaccine. This table comes from immunoSEQ multiplex PCR, and its TCRdb copy is limited to in-frame clones, with some not included. The table includes nearly 200,000 clones, roughly 92% detected once. Overall study results and limits: Clonal diversity was possibly underestimated, and the donors were mostly white British, with more females.

Details on this clone: Its antigen is undetermined.

CDR3 length: 13 residues. Deletions cut 6 bases from V and 0 bases from J, with 8 bases between. Germline assignment: CDR1 LGHNT and CDR2 FRNRAP. The source material was peripheral blood, sampled 28 days after the second AZD1222 dose. The chain carries TRBV12-5 and TRBJ1-1, with D maybe TRBD1 (5 bases). The receptor was isolated from an adult who received the AZD1222 COVID-19 vaccine. CDR3 coding DNA: TGTGCTAGTGGGAAGGGGCTGAACACTGAAGCTTTCTTT. It encodes CASGKGLNTEAFF.